A selection of T cell receptor beta chains follows, all from one sample in a study of a mutant IDH1 vaccine in newly diagnosed glioma. Some clones are missing from TCRdb's copy, which holds only in-frame ones; the method was immunoSEQ multiplex PCR. The profile shows more than 30,000 clones, approximately 84% of them singletons. Which antigens these TCRs recognize remains unknown. Specimen: PBMCs, collected from a glioma patient whose treatment included an IDH1 peptide vaccine. These receptors all come from a man in his thirties or forties with glioma. Both conserved end residues are part of each CDR3. The D gene is left open where the match is weak. Not every row has a clone size; where given, it reads once, few, many or a size class.

J gene,clone size,V gene,D gene,CDR3 DNA,CDR3 protein
TRBJ2-7,.,TRBV30,.,TGTGCCTGGAGTACGTCCCGGGGGTTTTCCTACGAGCAGTACTTC,CAWSTSRGFSYEQYF
TRBJ2-1,once,TRBV5-1,TRBD2,TGCGCCAGTATCGATGCTAGCGGGACCAATGAGCAGTTCTTC,CASIDASGTNEQFF
TRBJ1-4,.,TRBV28,.,TGTGCCAGCAGCCTGGGACACGAGAGTCTAAAACTGTTTTTT,CASSLGHESLKLFF
TRBJ2-2,.,TRBV30,.,TGTGCCCAAAAAGGCAGGGATTTGTTAGGCGGGGAGCTGTTTTTT,CAQKGRDLLGGELFF
TRBJ2-3,medium-sized,TRBV28,.,TGTGCCAGCAGTTTATTGATTCAGGACGAAAACACAGATACGCAGTATTTT,CASSLLIQDENTDTQYF
TRBJ1-1,once,TRBV5-4,TRBD1,TGTGCCAGCAAAGGCAGGGGGTCCACTGAAGCTTTCTTT,CASKGRGSTEAFF
TRBJ2-5,.,TRBV30,.,TGTGCCTGGAGTGTACGGGGGGCACAAGAGACCCAGTACTTC,CAWSVRGAQETQYF
TRBJ1-2,.,TRBV9,.,TGTGCCAGCAGCGTAGAAGGTAATTTGGCAGGGGATGGCTACACCTTC,CASSVEGNLAGDGYTF
TRBJ2-1,.,TRBV5-1,TRBD1,TGCGCCAGCAGCCAAGAGCCGGGACAGATCTACAATGAGCAGTTCTTC,CASSQEPGQIYNEQFF
TRBJ1-2,.,TRBV5-1,.,TGCGCCAGCAGCTCCTTAACGACAGGCGGGGTATATGGCTACACCTTC,CASSSLTTGGVYGYTF
TRBJ1-1,few,TRBV7-3,.,TGTGCCAGCAGCTTCCTCCCTAACACTGAAGCTTTCTTT,CASSFLPNTEAFF
TRBJ1-2,.,TRBV4-3,TRBD1,TGCGCCAGCAGCCAAGGAGTGGACAGGAGCATCTATGGCTACACCTTC,CASSQGVDRSIYGYTF